This TCR beta chain is drawn from a study of shared clonotypes between healthy human individuals. Turning to the study itself: The study enrolled a couple of women and a few men aged 18 to 49.

Only Caucasian adults living in Nashville, Tennessee served as donors. The test was conducted at deep level. The assay was immunoSEQ multiplex PCR, and TCRdb's table has in-frame clones only and misses some. Here the sample spans approximately 2.5 million clones, 90% to 95% being singletons. This sequence originates from a man between 18 and 29 years old in good health. Some clones in this sample may be carry-over from other donors' samples. The sample consisted of naive CD4+ T cells from PBMCs. As for subset: CD45RA+ positively selected.

The CDR3: CASSPALGTQGEAFF. CDR3 in DNA: TGCGCCAGCAGCCCGGCCCTGGGAACCCAGGGTGAAGCTTTCTTT. The chain employs TRBV5-1 and TRBJ1-1, with D possibly matching TRBD1 (5 bases). CDR1 is SGHRS, CDR2 YFSETQ, per germline. The CDR3 contains 15 residues. Trimming left V 4 bases short and J 7 bases short, with 20 bases between.